Below, 6 T cell receptor beta chains from the same sample are listed, as sequenced in a study of early T cells in non-severe SARS-CoV-2 infection. TCRdb re-called the 5' RACE reads through MiXCR, storing one row per CDR3 protein. The repertoire has tens of thousands of distinct CDR3 sequences, 15% to 20% of them found once; the top ten carry 4.5% to 6.5%. The sequencing used whole blood, collected at baseline. Receptor source: an adult who was a healthcare worker with PCR-confirmed SARS-CoV-2 infection or an uninfected control (not recorded which).

V usage is TRBV20-1 and J usage is TRBJ1-6; D is perhaps TRBD1 (5 bases). CDR1 DFQATT and CDR2 SNEGSKA come from the germline V gene (reference sequence). V was cut by 5 bases and J by 8 bases, with 13 bases left in between. The CDR3 covers 13 residues. CDR3 nucleotide sequence: TGCAGTGCTCATGACAGTTTCGATTCACCCCTCCACTTT. It codes for CSAHDSFDSPLHF.

The chain uses TRBV20-1 and TRBJ1-5; 8 nucleotides align to TRBD1. The J segment lost 3 bases and the V segment lost 6 bases, leaving 10 bases of the junction unmatched. Germline CDR1 is DFQATT and CDR2 is SNEGSKA (reference sequence). The CDR3 sequence is 15 residues long. This CDR3 is CSAYAQGAFNQPQHF. CDR3 in DNA: TGCAGTGCCTATGCTCAGGGGGCTTTCAATCAGCCCCAGCATTTT.

This clonotype has only a few counts. The genes are TRBV2 and TRBJ2-5; no reliable D call. V was trimmed by 8 bases and J by 5 bases, leaving 9 bases between them. Germline loops: CDR1 SNHLY, CDR2 FYNNEI. This CDR3 region has 11 residues. Here the CDR3 DNA reads TGTGCCAGCCTTACGACGGAGACCCAGTACTTC. Translated: CASLTTETQYF.

The chain combines TRBV7-9 with TRBJ1-1; D may be TRBD1 (5 bases). The V and J ends lost 6 bases and 4 bases respectively, with 9 bases between them. Germline V gives CDR1 SEHNR, CDR2 FQNEAQ (reference sequence). The length of the CDR3 is 12 residues. As DNA, the CDR3 is TGTGCCAGCAGAACCGACAGCACTGAAGCTTTCTTT. The encoded protein is CASRTDSTEAFF.

Only a few counts were recorded for this clonotype. The chain links TRBV12-3 or TRBV12-4 to TRBJ1-5; TRBD1 agrees at 9 bases. The CDR3 totals 15 residues. The V gene end was trimmed by 6 bases and the J gene end by 5 bases; junction bases not matched to a gene: 8. In DNA form, the CDR3 reads TGTGCCAGCAGCTCGGACAGGGGAGTGGATCAGCCCCAGCATTTT. It is translated as CASSSDRGVDQPQHF.

This clonotype was seen ten or more times. J is TRBJ2-3 and V is TRBV20-1; a possible D gene is TRBD2 (6 bases). The germline gives CDR1 DFQATT, CDR2 SNEGSKA (reference sequence). The CDR3 runs to 15 residues. Trimming pared 1 base from V and 1 base from J, leaving 12 bases between. CDR3 nucleotide sequence: TGCAGTGCTAGAGTCCTGCGCGGGGGCACAGATACGCAGTATTTT. Protein product: CSARVLRGGTDTQYF.